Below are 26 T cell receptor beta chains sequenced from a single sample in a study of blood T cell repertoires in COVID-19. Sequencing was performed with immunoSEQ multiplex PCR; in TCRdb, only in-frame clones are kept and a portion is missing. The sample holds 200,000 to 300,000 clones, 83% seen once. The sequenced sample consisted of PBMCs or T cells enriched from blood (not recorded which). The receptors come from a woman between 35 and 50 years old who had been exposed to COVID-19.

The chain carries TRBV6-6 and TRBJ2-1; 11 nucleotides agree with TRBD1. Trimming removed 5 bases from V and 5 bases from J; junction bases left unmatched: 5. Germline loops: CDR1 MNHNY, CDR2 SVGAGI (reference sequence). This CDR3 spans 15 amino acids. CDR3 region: CASSRGQGGDNEQFF. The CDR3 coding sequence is TGTGCCAGCAGTCGGGGACAGGGGGGGGACAATGAGCAGTTCTTC.

For the CDR3, the DNA is TGCGCCAGCAGCCAAGACAGACAGGCACTGAACACTGAAGCTTTCTTT. Its protein product is CASSQDRQALNTEAFF. J is TRBJ1-1 and V is TRBV4-1, with D perhaps matching TRBD1 (6 bases). Trimming took 0 bases from V and 0 from J, leaving 11 bases between them. The length of the CDR3 is 16 residues. Germline CDR1 is MGHRA and CDR2 is YSYEKL.

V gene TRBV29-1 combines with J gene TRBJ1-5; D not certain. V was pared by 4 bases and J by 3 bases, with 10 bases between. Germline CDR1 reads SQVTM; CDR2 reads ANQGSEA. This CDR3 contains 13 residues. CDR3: CSVGEQNNQPQHF. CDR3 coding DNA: TGCAGCGTTGGCGAACAGAACAATCAGCCCCAGCATTTT.

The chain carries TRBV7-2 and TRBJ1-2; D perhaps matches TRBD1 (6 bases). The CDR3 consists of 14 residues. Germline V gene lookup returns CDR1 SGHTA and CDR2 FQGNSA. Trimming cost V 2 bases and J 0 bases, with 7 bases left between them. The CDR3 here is CASSLQGTNYGYTF. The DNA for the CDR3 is TGTGCCAGCAGCTTACAGGGGACTAACTATGGCTACACCTTC.

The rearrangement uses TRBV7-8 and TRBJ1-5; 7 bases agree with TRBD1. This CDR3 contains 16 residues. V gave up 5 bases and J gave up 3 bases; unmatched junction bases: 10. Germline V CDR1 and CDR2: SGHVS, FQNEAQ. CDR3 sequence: CASSPGTVLDNQPQHF. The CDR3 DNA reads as TGTGCCAGCAGCCCGGGGACAGTTCTTGACAATCAGCCCCAGCATTTT.

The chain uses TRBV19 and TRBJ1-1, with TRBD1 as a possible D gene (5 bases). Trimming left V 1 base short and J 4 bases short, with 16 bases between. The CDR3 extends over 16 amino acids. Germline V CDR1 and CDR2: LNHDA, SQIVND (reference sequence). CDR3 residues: CASSIAGRATVTEAFF. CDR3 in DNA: TGTGCCAGTAGTATAGCAGGCAGGGCCACGGTCACTGAAGCTTTCTTT.

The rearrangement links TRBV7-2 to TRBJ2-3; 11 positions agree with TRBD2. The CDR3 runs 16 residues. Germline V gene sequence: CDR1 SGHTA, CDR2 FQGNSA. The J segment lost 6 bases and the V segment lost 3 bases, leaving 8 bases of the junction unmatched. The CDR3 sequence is CASSFVAGGPGDTQYF. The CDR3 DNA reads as TGTGCCAGCAGCTTTGTAGCGGGGGGGCCCGGGGATACGCAGTATTTT.

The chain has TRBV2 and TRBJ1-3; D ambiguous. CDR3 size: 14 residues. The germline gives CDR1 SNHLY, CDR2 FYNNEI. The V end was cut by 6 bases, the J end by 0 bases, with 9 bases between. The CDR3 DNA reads TGTGCCAGCAGCCCAGGATTCTCTGGAAACACCATATATTTT. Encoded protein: CASSPGFSGNTIYF.

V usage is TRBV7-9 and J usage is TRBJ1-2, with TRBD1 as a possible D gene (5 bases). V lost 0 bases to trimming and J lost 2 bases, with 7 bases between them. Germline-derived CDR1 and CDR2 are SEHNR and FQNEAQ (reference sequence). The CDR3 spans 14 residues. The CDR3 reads CASSLAQGNYGYTF. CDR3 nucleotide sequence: TGTGCCAGCAGCTTAGCGCAGGGAAACTATGGCTACACCTTC.

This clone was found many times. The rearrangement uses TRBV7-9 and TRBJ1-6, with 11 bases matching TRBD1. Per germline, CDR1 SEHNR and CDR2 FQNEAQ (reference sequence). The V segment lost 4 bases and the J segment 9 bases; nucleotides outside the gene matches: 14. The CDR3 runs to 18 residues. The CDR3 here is CASSYDHMGQGVISPLHF. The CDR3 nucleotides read TGTGCCAGCAGCTACGACCACATGGGACAGGGGGTAATTTCACCCCTCCACTTT. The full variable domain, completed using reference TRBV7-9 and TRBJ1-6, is DTGVSQNPRHKITKRGQNVTFRCDPISEHNRLYWYRQTLGQGPEFLTYFQNEAQLEKSRLLSDRFSAERPKGSFSTLEIQRTEQGDSAMYLCASSYDHMGQGVISPLHFGNGTRLTVT.

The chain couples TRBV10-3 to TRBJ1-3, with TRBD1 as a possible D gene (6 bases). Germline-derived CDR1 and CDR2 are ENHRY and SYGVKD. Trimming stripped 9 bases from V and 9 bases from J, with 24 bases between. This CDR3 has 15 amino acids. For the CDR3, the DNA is TGTGCCATTAGGGACATAACGTCCCGAGTGGGCACCATATATTTT. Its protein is CAIRDITSRVGTIYF.

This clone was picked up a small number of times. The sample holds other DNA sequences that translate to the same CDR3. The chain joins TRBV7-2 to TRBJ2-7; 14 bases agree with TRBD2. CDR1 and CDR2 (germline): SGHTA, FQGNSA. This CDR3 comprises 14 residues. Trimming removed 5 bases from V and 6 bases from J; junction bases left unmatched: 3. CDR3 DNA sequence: TGTGCCAGCAGCCTAGGGACTAGCGGGGGCGAGCAGTACTTC. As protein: CASSLGTSGGEQYF.

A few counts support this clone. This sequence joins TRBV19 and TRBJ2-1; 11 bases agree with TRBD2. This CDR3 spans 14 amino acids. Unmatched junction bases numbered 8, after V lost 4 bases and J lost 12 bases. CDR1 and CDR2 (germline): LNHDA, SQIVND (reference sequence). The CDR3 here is CASSTTSGTSGQFF. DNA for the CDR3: TGTGCCAGTAGTACGACTAGCGGGACCTCGGGGCAGTTCTTC.

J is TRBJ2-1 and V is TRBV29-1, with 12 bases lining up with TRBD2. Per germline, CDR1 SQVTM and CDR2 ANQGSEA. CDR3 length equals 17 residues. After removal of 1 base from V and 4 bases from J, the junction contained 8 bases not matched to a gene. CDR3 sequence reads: CSVEGGLAGIRYNEQFF. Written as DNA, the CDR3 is TGCAGCGTTGAAGGTGGACTAGCGGGGATACGGTACAATGAGCAGTTCTTC.

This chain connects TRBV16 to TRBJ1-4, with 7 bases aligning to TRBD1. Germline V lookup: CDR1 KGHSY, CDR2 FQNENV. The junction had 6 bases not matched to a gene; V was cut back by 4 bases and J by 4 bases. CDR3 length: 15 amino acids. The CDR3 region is CASSLSGQSNEKLFF. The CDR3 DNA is TGTGCCAGCAGCCTCTCGGGACAGAGTAATGAAAAACTGTTTTTT.

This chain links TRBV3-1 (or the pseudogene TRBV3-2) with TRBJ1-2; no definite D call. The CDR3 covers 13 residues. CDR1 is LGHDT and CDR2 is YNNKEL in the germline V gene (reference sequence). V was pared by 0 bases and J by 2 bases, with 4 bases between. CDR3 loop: CASSQDVNYGYTF. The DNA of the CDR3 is TGTGCCAGCAGCCAAGACGTGAACTATGGCTACACCTTC.

CDR3 loop: CASSQAGTGAQETQYF. The CDR3 DNA sequence: TGTGCCAGCAGCCAGGCGGGGACAGGGGCTCAAGAGACCCAGTACTTC. The genes are TRBV16 and TRBJ2-5; 10 bases match TRBD1. With 3 bases clipped from V and 2 bases from J, the junction kept 6 bases outside the gene matches. The germline CDR1 and CDR2 sequences are KGHSY and FQNENV. The CDR3 is made up of 16 amino acids. Supplemented by reference TRBV16 and TRBJ2-5, the full variable domain reads GEEVAQTPKHLVRGEGQKAKLYCAPIKGHSYVFWYQQVLKNEFKFLISFQNENVFDETGMPKERFSAKCLPNSPCSLEIQATKLEDSAVYFCASSQAGTGAQETQYFGPGTRLLVL.

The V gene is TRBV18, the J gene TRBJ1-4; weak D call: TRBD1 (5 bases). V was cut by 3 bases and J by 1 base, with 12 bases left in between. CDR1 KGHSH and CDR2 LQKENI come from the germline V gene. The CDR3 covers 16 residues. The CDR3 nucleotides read TGTGCCAGCTCACCCTCCCTGGGGGGAACTAATGAAAAACTGTTTTTT. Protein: CASSPSLGGTNEKLFF.

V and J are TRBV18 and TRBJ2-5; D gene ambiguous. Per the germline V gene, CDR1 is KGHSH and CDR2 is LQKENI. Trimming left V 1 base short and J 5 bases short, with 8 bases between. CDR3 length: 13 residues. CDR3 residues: CASSPQNRETQYF. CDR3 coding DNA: TGTGCCAGCTCACCACAAAACCGGGAGACCCAGTACTTC.

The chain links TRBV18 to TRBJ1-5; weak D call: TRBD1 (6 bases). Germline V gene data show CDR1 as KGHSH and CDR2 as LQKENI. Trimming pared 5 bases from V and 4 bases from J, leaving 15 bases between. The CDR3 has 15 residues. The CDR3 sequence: CASSNMQGKNQPQHF. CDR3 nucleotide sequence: TGTGCCAGCTCAAACATGCAGGGGAAAAATCAGCCCCAGCATTTT.

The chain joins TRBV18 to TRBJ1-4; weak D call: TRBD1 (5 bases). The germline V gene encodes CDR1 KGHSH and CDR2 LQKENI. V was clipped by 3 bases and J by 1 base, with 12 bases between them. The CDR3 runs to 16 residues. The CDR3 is CASSPGQSGTNEKLFF. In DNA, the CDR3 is TGTGCCAGCTCACCGGGGCAGTCAGGAACTAATGAAAAACTGTTTTTT. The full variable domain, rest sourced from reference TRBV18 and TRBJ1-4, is NAGVMQNPRHLVRRRGQEARLRCSPMKGHSHVYWYRQLPEEGLKFMVYLQKENIIDESGMPKERFSAEFPKEGPSILRIQQVVRGDSAAYFCASSPGQSGTNEKLFFGSGTQLSVL.

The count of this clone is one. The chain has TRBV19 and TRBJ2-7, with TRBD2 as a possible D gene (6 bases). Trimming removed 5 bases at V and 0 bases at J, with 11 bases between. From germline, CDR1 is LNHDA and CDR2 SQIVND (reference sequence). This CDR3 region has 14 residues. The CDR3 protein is CASSFSGASYEQYF. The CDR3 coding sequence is TGTGCCAGTAGTTTTAGCGGAGCCTCCTACGAGCAGTACTTC.

This chain's CDR3 is CASSPRQGAETEAFF. In DNA, the CDR3 is TGTGCCAGCTCACCCCGACAGGGGGCAGAGACTGAAGCTTTCTTT. This rearrangement joins TRBV18 to TRBJ1-1; 10 nucleotides line up with TRBD1. CDR3 size: 15 residues. Germline assignment: CDR1 KGHSH and CDR2 LQKENI. V was pared by 3 bases and J by 5 bases, with 6 bases of the junction left unmatched.

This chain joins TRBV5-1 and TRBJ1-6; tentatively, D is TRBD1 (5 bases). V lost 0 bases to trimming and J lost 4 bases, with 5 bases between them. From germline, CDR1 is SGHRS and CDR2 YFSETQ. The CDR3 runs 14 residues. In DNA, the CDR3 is TGCGCCAGCAGCTTGGCAGGGTATAATTCACCCCTCCACTTT. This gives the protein CASSLAGYNSPLHF.

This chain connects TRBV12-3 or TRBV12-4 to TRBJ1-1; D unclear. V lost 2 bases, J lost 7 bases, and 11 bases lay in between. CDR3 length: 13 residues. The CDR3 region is CASSLLRTVEAFF. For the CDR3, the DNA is TGTGCCAGCAGTTTATTGCGAACGGTTGAAGCTTTCTTT.

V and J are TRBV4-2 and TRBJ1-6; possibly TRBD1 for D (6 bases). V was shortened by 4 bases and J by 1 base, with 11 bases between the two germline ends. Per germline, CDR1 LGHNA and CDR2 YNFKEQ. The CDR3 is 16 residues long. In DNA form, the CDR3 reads TGTGCCAGCAGCCCGCACAGGGAATCCTATAATTCACCCCTCCACTTT. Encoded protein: CASSPHRESYNSPLHF.